This T cell receptor (beta chain) was observed in a study of blood T cell repertoires in COVID-19. This CDR3 contains 15 residues. The V end was cut by 6 bases, the J end by 0 bases, with 11 bases between. Germline V gene data show CDR1 as LGHNA and CDR2 as YNFKEQ. Only one count was recorded for this clone. Profiled with immunoSEQ multiplex PCR; TCRdb holds only in-frame clones, not every one. The sample holds roughly 100,000 clones, roughly 84% seen once. The J gene is TRBJ2-2, the V gene TRBV4-2, with D possibly matching TRBD1 (6 bases). Material: peripheral blood. This receptor was identified in a human donor in a cohort sampled during active or convalescent COVID-19. CDR3 in DNA: TGTGCCAGCAGAGGTGGGGGCGCGAACACCGGGGAGCTGTTTTTT. It specifies CASRGGGANTGELFF.